The clone carrying this T cell receptor beta chain was found once. Its specificity is unknown. The assay was immunoSEQ multiplex PCR, and TCRdb's table has in-frame clones only and misses some. Among around 94,000 clones listed, 89% were seen once. The time point was: week 47, end of study. Each dose delivered 300 ug of mutant IDH1 20-mer peptide subcutaneously with imiquimod. This sample is drawn from a study of a mutant IDH1 vaccine in newly diagnosed glioma. Study at large: The study started vaccination 4-6 weeks after radiotherapy alone, or with temozolomide cycles.

Germline CDR1 SQVTM, CDR2 ANQGSEA. This CDR3 comprises 12 residues. V was trimmed by 7 bases and J by 1 base, leaving 9 bases between them. This sequence joins TRBV29-1 and TRBJ2-3, with D unclear. The sequence came from a woman aged 45-65 years with glioma. This specimen was PBMCs, taken from a glioma patient whose treatment included an IDH1 peptide vaccine. The CDR3, as DNA: TGCAGCGCTCGAGTAGGCACAGATACGCAGTATTTT. Translation: CSARVGTDTQYF.